This T cell receptor beta chain was recovered during a study of cytomegalovirus exposure and HLA in healthy donors. Findings of the study overall: The study recorded 160 or so TCR beta chains that were cytomegalovirus-associated. Most TCR sequences were seen very rarely across donors, but some public TCRs occurred in many.

This CDR3 is 14 amino acids long. Germline-derived CDR1 and CDR2 are MNHEY and SVGAGI. Trimming took 4 bases from V and 13 from J, leaving 22 bases between them. As for this clone: Antigen unknown.

Assay: immunoSEQ multiplex PCR; the TCRdb copy retains only in-frame clones and omits some. The sample consists of 200,000 or so clones, roughly 87% of them appearing once. The rearrangement joins TRBV6-5 to TRBJ1-1, with a weak D call TRBD1 (6 bases). This receptor was taken from a woman under 30 in good health and CMV-seropositive. The source material was PBMCs. The DNA for the CDR3 is TGTGCCAGCAGTTTCCTCAGGCGGGAAGGGGGGGTTTTCTTT. This codes for CASSFLRREGGVFF.